The rows below give T cell receptor beta chains drawn from one sample of a study of vaccination and CD4 T cells after COVID-19. MiXCR was run by TCRdb on the PCR reads, yielding one entry per CDR3 protein. This table has roughly 11,000 distinct CDR3 sequences, approximately 39% appearing once. These receptors' antigens are unknown. Sequenced input: CD4+ T cells from blood, cultured in vitro. The receptor set was obtained from a human donor in good health. Each CDR3 is given with its conserved first and last residue. D genes are given only for firm matches. Size is omitted from some rows. Given values are once, few, many or a class for expanded clones.

j_gene: TRBJ2-3; v_gene: TRBV7-8; d_gene: -; abundance: few; CDR3aa: CASSLVGTDTQYF; CDR3nt: TGTGCCAGCAGCTTAGTGGGCACAGATACGCAGTATTTT
j_gene: TRBJ1-5; v_gene: TRBV29-1; d_gene: -; abundance: -; CDR3aa: CSVVKGDGNQPQHF; CDR3nt: TGCAGCGTTGTTAAGGGCGATGGCAATCAGCCCCAGCATTTT
j_gene: TRBJ1-2; v_gene: TRBV19; d_gene: -; abundance: -; CDR3aa: CASTRTTSGYGYTF; CDR3nt: TGTGCCAGTACCAGGACCACATCGGGCTATGGCTACACCTTC
j_gene: TRBJ1-1; v_gene: TRBV7-3; d_gene: -; abundance: -; CDR3aa: CASSTKGPTEAFF; CDR3nt: TGTGCCAGCAGCACCAAGGGTCCAACTGAAGCTTTCTTT
j_gene: TRBJ2-1; v_gene: TRBV20-1; d_gene: TRBD2; abundance: few; CDR3aa: CSARDNPSGSNEQFF; CDR3nt: TGCAGTGCTAGAGATAACCCTAGCGGAAGCAATGAGCAGTTCTTC
j_gene: TRBJ2-7; v_gene: TRBV6-4; d_gene: TRBD1; abundance: -; CDR3aa: CASSPTGGWDEQYF; CDR3nt: TGTGCCAGCAGTCCGACAGGGGGCTGGGACGAGCAGTACTTC
j_gene: TRBJ2-5; v_gene: TRBV27; d_gene: -; abundance: -; CDR3aa: CASSLRVTPAETQYF; CDR3nt: TGTGCCAGCAGTCTCCGGGTCACGCCCGCAGAGACCCAGTACTTC
j_gene: TRBJ1-2; v_gene: TRBV29-1; d_gene: -; abundance: -; CDR3aa: CAEGGGYGYTF; CDR3nt: TGCGCGGAGGGGGGCGGCTATGGCTACACCTTC
j_gene: TRBJ2-6; v_gene: TRBV11-3; d_gene: TRBD1; abundance: medium-sized; CDR3aa: CASSLRTGTGANVLTF; CDR3nt: TGTGCCAGCAGCTTAAGGACAGGTACTGGGGCCAACGTCCTGACTTTC
j_gene: TRBJ1-1; v_gene: TRBV29-1; d_gene: TRBD1; abundance: few; CDR3aa: CSVRDRGTEAFF; CDR3nt: TGCAGCGTTCGGGACAGAGGCACTGAAGCTTTCTTT
j_gene: TRBJ2-2; v_gene: TRBV6-5; d_gene: -; abundance: few; CDR3aa: CASSSRTRSGPRRGTGELFF; CDR3nt: TGTGCCAGCAGTTCACGGACCCGTAGCGGCCCGCGGCGCGGCACCGGGGAGCTGTTTTTT
j_gene: TRBJ2-1; v_gene: TRBV6-5; d_gene: TRBD1; abundance: -; CDR3aa: CASSFTTGGNEQFF; CDR3nt: TGTGCCAGCAGTTTCACGACAGGGGGCAATGAGCAGTTCTTC
j_gene: TRBJ2-1; v_gene: TRBV20-1; d_gene: TRBD2; abundance: -; CDR3aa: CSAGLSGRKDNEQFF; CDR3nt: TGCAGTGCTGGGCTTAGCGGGAGGAAGGACAATGAGCAGTTCTTC
j_gene: TRBJ2-5; v_gene: TRBV7-9; d_gene: TRBD1; abundance: few; CDR3aa: CASSWQGTGTEATQYF; CDR3nt: TGTGCCAGCAGCTGGCAAGGGACAGGGACGGAAGCGACCCAGTACTTC
j_gene: TRBJ2-1; v_gene: TRBV6-4; d_gene: -; abundance: -; CDR3aa: CASSDSSYNEQFF; CDR3nt: TGTGCCAGCAGTGACAGCTCCTACAATGAGCAGTTCTTC
j_gene: TRBJ2-1; v_gene: TRBV7-2; d_gene: -; abundance: -; CDR3aa: CASSLRIGLGAYNEQFF; CDR3nt: TGTGCCAGCAGCTTAAGAATAGGATTGGGGGCCTACAATGAGCAGTTCTTC
j_gene: TRBJ2-1; v_gene: TRBV7-2; d_gene: -; abundance: -; CDR3aa: CASSASSSYNEQFF; CDR3nt: TGTGCCAGCAGCGCCTCTAGCTCCTACAATGAGCAGTTCTTC
j_gene: TRBJ2-1; v_gene: TRBV20-1; d_gene: TRBD2; abundance: once; CDR3aa: CSYLLLAGIGNEQFF; CDR3nt: TGCAGTTACCTTCTTTTAGCGGGAATCGGCAATGAGCAGTTCTTC
j_gene: TRBJ2-5; v_gene: TRBV7-2; d_gene: TRBD1; abundance: -; CDR3aa: CASNDGQVQETQYF; CDR3nt: TGTGCCAGCAACGACGGACAGGTCCAAGAGACCCAGTACTTC
j_gene: TRBJ2-1; v_gene: TRBV19; d_gene: -; abundance: -; CDR3aa: CASSLGGPAAQFF; CDR3nt: TGTGCCAGTAGTTTGGGCGGGCCCGCGGCGCAGTTCTTC
j_gene: TRBJ2-1; v_gene: TRBV9; d_gene: -; abundance: -; CDR3aa: CASSVGPRVGRSYNEQFF; CDR3nt: TGTGCCAGCAGCGTGGGGCCTCGGGTGGGGAGGTCCTACAATGAGCAGTTCTTC
j_gene: TRBJ2-1; v_gene: TRBV4-1; d_gene: TRBD2; abundance: -; CDR3aa: CASSQPSGGSYNEQFF; CDR3nt: TGCGCCAGCAGCCAGCCCTCGGGGGGCTCCTACAATGAGCAGTTCTTC
j_gene: TRBJ2-2; v_gene: TRBV4-2; d_gene: -; abundance: -; CDR3aa: CASSPRAGNTGELFF; CDR3nt: TGTGCCAGCAGCCCGCGAGCGGGCAACACCGGGGAGCTGTTTTTT
j_gene: TRBJ2-7; v_gene: TRBV28; d_gene: TRBD1; abundance: few; CDR3aa: CASRPGTATYEQYF; CDR3nt: TGTGCCAGCAGGCCCGGGACAGCCACCTACGAGCAGTACTTC
j_gene: TRBJ2-3; v_gene: TRBV10-3; d_gene: -; abundance: -; CDR3aa: CAISESEADTQYF; CDR3nt: TGTGCCATCAGTGAGTCCGAGGCGGATACGCAGTATTTT